This passage covers 27 T cell receptor beta chains from one sample sequenced in a study of long-term antiretroviral therapy in people with HIV. Sequencing used immunoSEQ v3.0 at survey level. Assay: immunoSEQ multiplex PCR; the TCRdb copy retains only in-frame clones and omits some. The sample records fewer than 35,000 clones, under 85% being singletons. Specimen: unsorted PBMCs, collected 3 years after starting antiretroviral therapy. These TCRs come from a man between 40 and 49 years old with HIV.

The CDR3 coding sequence is TGTGCCTGGAGTTCGTCTTCTGGACCGAAAGTCAAGCAGTACTTC. It is translated as CAWSSSSGPKVKQYF. The gene calls are TRBV30 and TRBJ2-7; the D is unclear. V shed 2 bases and J shed 8 bases, with 22 bases lying between them. The germline V gene encodes CDR1 GTSNPN and CDR2 SVGIG (reference sequence). This CDR3 comprises 15 residues.

The chain joins TRBV27 to TRBJ2-1; 9 bases are shared with TRBD1. CDR1 is MNHEY, CDR2 SMNVEV, per germline (reference sequence). The CDR3 consists of 17 residues. V was clipped by 0 bases and J by 8 bases; unmatched bases: 11. CDR3 sequence reads: CASSLSPPGTGRDEQFF. CDR3 coding DNA: TGTGCCAGCAGTTTATCGCCTCCCGGGACAGGGAGAGATGAGCAGTTCTTC.

This clone was seen a single time. CDR3 residues: CAWRVSDTQYF. Here the CDR3 DNA reads TGTGCCTGGAGAGTATCAGATACGCAGTATTTT. The chain links TRBV30 to TRBJ2-3; D is unresolved. The germline V gene encodes CDR1 GTSNPN and CDR2 SVGIG (reference sequence). The CDR3 contains 11 residues. V lost 3 bases to trimming and J lost 4 bases, with 5 bases between them.

The chain joins TRBV30 to TRBJ1-1; 8 bases line up with TRBD1. V shed 2 bases and J 3 bases; nucleotides not matched to a gene: 2. In germline, CDR1 is GTSNPN, CDR2 SVGIG (reference sequence). This CDR3 has 13 amino acids. The CDR3 DNA follows: TGTGCCTGGAGTCCACAGGGGGACACTGAAGCTTTCTTT. Translating gives CAWSPQGDTEAFF.

The chain is built from TRBV5-6 and TRBJ1-4; D is ambiguous. V was cut by 2 bases and J by 4 bases, with 9 bases left in between. Germline CDR1 SGHDT, CDR2 YYEEEE. The CDR3 consists of 14 residues. CDR3 DNA sequence: TGTGCCAGCAGCTTTAAACGGGGTAATGAAAAACTGTTTTTT. This encodes CASSFKRGNEKLFF.

The CDR3 sequence is CASSASGTGFRTNEKLFF. Written as DNA, the CDR3 is TGCGCCAGCAGCGCATCCGGGACAGGGTTTAGAACTAATGAAAAACTGTTTTTT. The chain carries TRBV5-1 and TRBJ1-4; 9 bases match TRBD1. This CDR3 spans 18 amino acids. With 4 bases clipped from V and 1 base from J, the junction kept 11 bases outside the gene matches. Per the germline V gene, CDR1 is SGHRS and CDR2 is YFSETQ.

The chain carries TRBV25-1 and TRBJ2-7; D unclear. CDR3 size: 15 residues. Germline V gene lookup returns CDR1 MGHDK and CDR2 SYGVNS. The V end lost 3 bases, the J end lost 0 bases, and 12 bases lay between the germline ends. CDR3 DNA: TGTGCCAGCAGTGATGGACCCCTAAGCTCCTACGAGCAGTACTTC. Its translation is CASSDGPLSSYEQYF.

The chain couples TRBV7-2 to TRBJ2-7, with 7 bases aligning to TRBD1. The CDR3 has 12 amino acids. From germline, CDR1 is SGHTA and CDR2 FQGNSA. Germline trimming cut 1 base from V and 10 bases from J; bases unmatched to any gene: 4. CDR3 coding DNA: TGTGCCAGCAGCTTAGACGGGACAGAACAGTACTTC. It translates to CASSLDGTEQYF.

The rearrangement links TRBV13 to TRBJ2-1; unclear D gene. CDR1 and CDR2 from the germline V gene are PRHDT and FYEKMQ (reference sequence). V dropped 0 bases and J dropped 10 bases, with 7 bases sitting between them. The CDR3 spans 12 residues. The CDR3 spells CASSLGPGEQFF. As DNA, the CDR3 is TGTGCCAGCAGCTTAGGTCCCGGAGAGCAGTTCTTC.

The V and J genes are TRBV7-9 and TRBJ1-2; D ambiguous. This CDR3 has 14 amino acids. With 0 bases removed from V and 2 bases from J, the gap between germline ends came to 7 bases. CDR1 is SEHNR and CDR2 is FQNEAQ in the germline V gene (reference sequence). In DNA form, the CDR3 reads TGTGCCAGCAGCTTAGCTGTGAAAAACTATGGCTACACCTTC. This sequence encodes CASSLAVKNYGYTF. The whole variable domain, remainder taken from reference TRBV7-9 and TRBJ1-2, is DTGVSQNPRHKITKRGQNVTFRCDPISEHNRLYWYRQTLGQGPEFLTYFQNEAQLEKSRLLSDRFSAERPKGSFSTLEIQRTEQGDSAMYLCASSLAVKNYGYTFGSGTRLTVV.

This chain links TRBV11-2 with TRBJ1-5; 7 bases line up with TRBD1. Germline CDR1 reads SGHAT; CDR2 reads FQNNGV. The length of the CDR3 is 13 residues. The V gene end was trimmed by 4 bases and the J gene end by 6 bases; junction bases not matched to a gene: 3. The CDR3 nucleotides read TGTGCCAGCAGCTGGGGACAGTCTCAGCCCCAGCATTTT. Residues: CASSWGQSQPQHF.

The genes are TRBV12-5 and TRBJ1-3, with D possibly TRBD1 on 5 matching bases. Germline V gives CDR1 LGHNT, CDR2 FRNRAP. The V end lost 6 bases, the J end lost 1 base, and 16 bases lay between the germline ends. The CDR3 sequence is 16 residues long. CDR3 region: CASGRGEGESGNTIYF. The DNA for the CDR3 is TGTGCTAGTGGCCGGGGGGAGGGTGAATCTGGAAACACCATATATTTT.

This chain links TRBV5-5 with TRBJ1-3; perhaps TRBD1 as D (6 bases). The CDR3 is 16 residues long. Germline V gene sequence: CDR1 SGHKS, CDR2 YYEKEE (reference sequence). Trimming shortened V by 0 bases and J by 5 bases, and 15 bases separated the two germline ends. CDR3 loop: CASSLAKGGTRNTIYF. CDR3 bases: TGTGCCAGCAGCTTGGCCAAAGGGGGGACGCGAAACACCATATATTTT.

J is TRBJ1-2 and V is TRBV6-5, with D possibly being TRBD1 (5 bases). The V gene lost 5 bases and the J gene lost 7 bases, with 20 bases spanning the gap. This CDR3 spans 15 amino acids. CDR1 is MNHEY, CDR2 SVGAGI, per germline. This CDR3 reads CASSRGTAGEGGYTF. The CDR3 DNA sequence: TGTGCCAGCAGTAGAGGGACTGCAGGAGAGGGTGGCTACACCTTC.

V and J are TRBV18 and TRBJ1-5; D may be TRBD1 (5 bases). The length of the CDR3 is 16 residues. V lost 3 bases and J 1 base, leaving 13 bases between the germline ends. Germline CDR1 reads KGHSH; CDR2 reads LQKENI. The CDR3 loop reads CASSPAGGRSNQPQHF. In nucleotides, the CDR3 is TGTGCCAGCTCACCGGCCGGGGGAAGGAGCAATCAGCCCCAGCATTTT.

The V gene is TRBV18, the J gene TRBJ1-1; D perhaps matches TRBD1 (6 bases). Per the germline V gene, CDR1 is KGHSH and CDR2 is LQKENI. The germline V and J ends were trimmed by 4 bases and 4 bases, with 10 bases remaining between them. This CDR3 comprises 13 residues. The CDR3 region is CASSLQGTTEAFF. The DNA of the CDR3 is TGTGCCAGCTCACTGCAGGGGACCACTGAAGCTTTCTTT.

This clone has a handful of counts. V and J are TRBV10-3 and TRBJ1-5; D gene ambiguous. The CDR3 is 17 residues long. V dropped 0 bases and J dropped 0 bases, with 12 bases sitting between them. CDR1 ENHRY and CDR2 SYGVKD come from the germline V gene. CDR3 amino acids: CAISESGPPYSNQPQHF. The CDR3 region has the DNA TGTGCCATCAGTGAGTCAGGGCCGCCTTATAGCAATCAGCCCCAGCATTTT.

This chain joins TRBV5-1 and TRBJ2-5, with D possibly matching TRBD2 (7 bases). V was clipped by 0 bases and J by 2 bases, with 11 bases between them. The CDR3 sequence is 15 residues long. Germline values: CDR1 SGHRS, CDR2 YFSETQ. CDR3 amino acids: CASSLVGGGQETQYF. In DNA, the CDR3 is TGCGCCAGCAGCTTGGTGGGAGGGGGTCAAGAGACCCAGTACTTC.

The V call is TRBV10-2, the J call TRBJ1-2, with D hard to call. The germline V gene has CDR1 WSHSY and CDR2 SAAADI. Trimming took 0 bases from V and 5 from J, leaving 7 bases between them. The CDR3 is 13 residues long. The CDR3 reads CASSESRFYGYTF. DNA for the CDR3: TGCGCCAGCAGTGAGTCGAGATTTTATGGCTACACCTTC.

This chain uses TRBV7-9 with TRBJ2-7, with D tentatively TRBD1 (7 bases). V was shortened by 5 bases and J by 5 bases, with 13 bases between the two germline ends. The CDR3 contains 13 residues. The germline gives CDR1 SEHNR, CDR2 FQNEAQ (reference sequence). CDR3 loop: CASSPDREDEQYF. The CDR3 DNA reads TGTGCCAGCAGCCCAGACAGGGAGGACGAGCAGTACTTC.

The chain recombines TRBV5-4 with TRBJ2-7; TRBD2 matches at 16 bases. The ends lost 4 bases at V and 0 bases at J; junction bases unmatched: 10. The germline gives CDR1 SGHNT, CDR2 YYREEE (reference sequence). The CDR3 loop spans 19 amino acids. The CDR3 protein is CASSLLPGLAGGRSYEQYF. The CDR3 nucleotides are TGTGCCAGCAGCCTTCTACCGGGACTAGCGGGAGGGCGCTCCTACGAGCAGTACTTC. The full variable domain, completed using reference TRBV5-4 and TRBJ2-7, is ETGVTQSPTHLIKTRGQQVTLRCSSQSGHNTVSWYQQALGQGPQFIFQYYREEENGRGNFPPRFSGLQFPNYSSELNVNALELDDSALYLCASSLLPGLAGGRSYEQYFGPGTRLTVT.

This clone came up a few times. This chain uses TRBV19 with TRBJ1-5, with 7 bases that match TRBD1. CDR3 length equals 15 residues. The V and J ends lost 6 bases and 3 bases, in that order; junction bases with no gene match: 8. The germline V gene encodes CDR1 LNHDA and CDR2 SQIVND (reference sequence). The CDR3: CASRLPGQDNQPQHF. In nucleotides, the CDR3 is TGTGCCAGTAGATTGCCCGGACAGGACAATCAGCCCCAGCATTTT.

The rearrangement uses TRBV2 and TRBJ2-3, with a tentative D call TRBD2 (6 bases). CDR1 is SNHLY, CDR2 FYNNEI, per germline. V gave up 4 bases and J gave up 0 bases, with 11 bases separating them. This CDR3 comprises 15 residues. The CDR3 DNA sequence: TGTGCCAGCAGTGCGGGACTCCTTAGCACAGATACGCAGTATTTT. Translating it yields CASSAGLLSTDTQYF.

The gene calls are TRBV19 and TRBJ2-7; D remains ambiguous. The CDR3 sequence is 13 residues long. V was pared by 4 bases and J by 5 bases, with 12 bases between. The germline gives CDR1 LNHDA, CDR2 SQIVND (reference sequence). The CDR3 bases are TGTGCCAGTAGTAAGTTAGCTACTGACGAGCAGTACTTC. Its translation: CASSKLATDEQYF.

V and J are TRBV4-1 and TRBJ1-1; possibly TRBD1 for D (5 bases). Germline CDR1 and CDR2: MGHRA and YSYEKL. The CDR3 is 15 amino acids. Deletions cut 1 base from V and 3 bases from J, with 12 bases between. The CDR3, as DNA: TGCGCCAGCAGCCAAGCCGGTGGGGGATACACTGAAGCTTTCTTT. This codes for CASSQAGGGYTEAFF.

The rearrangement links TRBV4-1 to TRBJ2-2, with D perhaps matching TRBD1 (5 bases). The CDR3 runs to 14 residues. Germline CDR1 MGHRA, CDR2 YSYEKL. V was shortened by 0 bases and J by 6 bases, with 8 bases between the two germline ends. As DNA, the CDR3 is TGCGCCAGCAGCCAAGATTTACAGGCCGGGGAGCTGTTTTTT. Its translation: CASSQDLQAGELFF.

This sequence joins TRBV6-1 and TRBJ2-5; 7 nucleotides match TRBD2. Germline lookup yields CDR1 MNHNS and CDR2 SASEGT. This CDR3 is built from 13 residues. V lost 8 bases, J lost 10 bases, and 13 bases stayed unmatched. CDR3 region: CASGDWEGQVQYF. The CDR3 nucleotides read TGTGCCAGCGGGGACTGGGAGGGCCAGGTCCAGTACTTC.